This T cell receptor beta chain originates from a study of blood T cells in healthy people across ages. The study, taken as a whole, reports: Per million T cells, TCR beta diversity dropped roughly linearly as age increased.

Each individual donor underwent a draw of about 9.9 milliliters of peripheral blood. Total RNA extracted from each sample amounted to at least 6 micrograms. Germline V gene lookup returns CDR1 SNHLY and CDR2 FYNNEI. The length of the CDR3 is 12 residues. A remark on this clonotype: Its antigen is still unknown. The junction departs from germline at one end; a sequencing error may be responsible.

It was with a sample-barcoded 5' primer and a J-beta primer mix that a second PCR of about 7 to 12 cycles was run. The study obtained at least 3 million CDR3-containing paired-end reads from every sample. Each CDR3 protein gets one entry after TCRdb re-called the 5' RACE reads with MiXCR. In the table there are 700,000 to 1,000,000 distinct CDR3 sequences, around 43% of which are singletons. The chain joins TRBV2 to TRBJ1-2; D is uncertain. This TCR was sampled from a man between 60 and 75 years old in good health. The material sequenced was blood. The CDR3 bases are TGTGCCAGCAGTGGCCAAGGCTATGGCGACACCTTC. Translating gives CASSGQGYGDTF.